This record concerns one T cell receptor (beta chain) sequence. Its target is unknown. The data were obtained in a study of regulatory T cells in long-lasting Graves disease. This CDR3 comprises 15 residues. The V segment lost 5 bases and the J segment 3 bases; nucleotides outside the gene matches: 6. Germline lookup yields CDR1 SGHTA and CDR2 FQGTGA. Time point indicated: newly diagnosed GD, antithyroid drugs for less than 3 months. Making the TCR library involved RNA that had been extracted from PBMCs. Findings and limits, study-wide: Persistent patients shared more public clonotypes (approximately 2,800) than new patients (more than 900). Analyses excluded thyroid tissue, covering peripheral blood alone.

Building the TCR beta libraries relied on iRepertoire HTBI primers, and CDR3 regions underwent Arm-PCR. TCRdb called the multiplex PCR reads again in MiXCR, with one record for every CDR3 protein. The data show a few hundred thousand distinct CDR3 sequences, with about 15% seen just once and roughly 23% held by the top ten. These data were also filed under a second study, of T cells in Graves' hyperthyroidism and ophthalmopathy. Turning to that study: Recently diagnosed hyperthyroidism of less than 2 months' duration affected patients aged 18 to 65.

This chain connects TRBV7-3 to TRBJ2-3; 9 nucleotides align to TRBD1. The sequence was collected from a young woman with Graves disease. The source was peripheral blood mononuclear cells (PBMCs), collected at new diagnosis, from a patient treated with antithyroid drugs. In DNA, the CDR3 is TGTGCCAGCAGCCCCGGGACAGGGTATACAGATACGCAGTATTTT. It codes for CASSPGTGYTDTQYF.